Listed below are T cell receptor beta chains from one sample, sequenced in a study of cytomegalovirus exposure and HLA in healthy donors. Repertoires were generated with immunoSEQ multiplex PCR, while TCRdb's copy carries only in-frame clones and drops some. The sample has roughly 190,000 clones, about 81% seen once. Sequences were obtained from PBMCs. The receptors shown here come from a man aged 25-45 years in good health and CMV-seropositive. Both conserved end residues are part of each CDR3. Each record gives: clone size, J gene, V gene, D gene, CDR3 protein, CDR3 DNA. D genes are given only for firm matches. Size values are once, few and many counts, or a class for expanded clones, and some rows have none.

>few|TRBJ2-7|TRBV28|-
CASSPAMGYGPREQYF
TGTGCCAGCAGCCCCGCAATGGGCTACGGTCCCCGCGAGCAGTACTTC
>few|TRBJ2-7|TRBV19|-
CASNPRGGPYEQYF
TGTGCCAGTAACCCTAGGGGCGGACCCTACGAGCAGTACTTC
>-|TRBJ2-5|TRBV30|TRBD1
CAWSTGGGQGETQYF
TGTGCCTGGAGTACAGGCGGGGGACAGGGGGAGACCCAGTACTTC
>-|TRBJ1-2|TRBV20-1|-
CSAERDYGYTF
TGCAGTGCGGAACGGGACTATGGCTACACCTTC
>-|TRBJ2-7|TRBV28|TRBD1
CASGTGFYEQYF
TGTGCCAGCGGGACAGGGTTTTACGAGCAGTACTTC
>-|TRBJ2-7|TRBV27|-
CASSPASNRDDEQYF
TGTGCCAGCAGTCCAGCCTCGAACAGGGACGACGAGCAGTACTTC
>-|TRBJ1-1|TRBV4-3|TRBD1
CASSQADRAAEAFF
TGCGCCAGCAGCCAAGCGGACAGGGCCGCTGAAGCTTTCTTT
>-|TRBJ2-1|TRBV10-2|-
CASSESAGRFYNEQFF
TGCGCCAGCAGTGAGTCGGCGGGGAGATTCTACAATGAGCAGTTCTTC
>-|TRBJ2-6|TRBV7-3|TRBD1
CASSPQTGAGANVLTF
TGTGCCAGCAGCCCACAGACAGGGGCTGGGGCCAACGTCCTGACTTTC
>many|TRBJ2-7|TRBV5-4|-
CASSPGLGYYEQYF
TGTGCCAGCAGCCCGGGACTCGGCTACTACGAGCAGTACTTC
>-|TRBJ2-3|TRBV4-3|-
CASSQKQGDTQYF
TGCGCCAGCAGCCAAAAACAGGGAGATACGCAGTATTTT
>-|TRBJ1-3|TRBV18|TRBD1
CASSLQGSGNTIYF
TGTGCCAGCTCACTACAGGGGTCTGGAAACACCATATATTTT
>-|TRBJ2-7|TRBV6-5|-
CASSYSQASDYEQYF
TGTGCCAGCAGTTACTCCCAAGCCTCCGACTACGAGCAGTACTTC
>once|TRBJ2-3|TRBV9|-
CASSVVEDTQYF
TGTGCCAGCAGCGTAGTAGAAGATACGCAGTATTTT
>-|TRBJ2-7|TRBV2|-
CASMGTALSYEQYF
TGTGCCAGCATGGGTACAGCCCTCTCCTACGAGCAGTACTTC
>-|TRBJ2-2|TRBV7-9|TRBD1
CASSFRTGKNTGELFF
TGTGCCAGCAGCTTCCGGACAGGGAAGAACACCGGGGAGCTGTTTTTT
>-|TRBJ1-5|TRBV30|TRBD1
CAWSAQGGPGQPQHF
TGTGCCTGGAGTGCACAGGGGGGGCCGGGTCAGCCCCAGCATTTT
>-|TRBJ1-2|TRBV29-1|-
CSVVGQTQGYGYTF
TGCAGCGTTGTGGGGCAGACACAAGGCTATGGCTACACCTTC
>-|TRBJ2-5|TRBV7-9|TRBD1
CASSVLSGTVDKETQYF
TGTGCCAGCAGCGTTCTTTCTGGGACAGTTGACAAAGAGACCCAGTACTTC
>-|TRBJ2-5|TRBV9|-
CASSVGPLETQYF
TGTGCCAGCAGCGTAGGGCCGTTGGAGACCCAGTACTTC
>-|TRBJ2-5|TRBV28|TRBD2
CASSWGGLAGWAETQYF
TGTGCCAGCAGTTGGGGAGGACTAGCGGGATGGGCGGAGACCCAGTACTTC
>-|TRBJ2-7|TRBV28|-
CASQTLHEQYF
TGTGCCAGCCAGACATTACACGAGCAGTACTTC
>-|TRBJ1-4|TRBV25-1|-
CASTQQGEKLFF
TGTGCCAGCACACAGCAGGGCGAAAAACTGTTTTTT
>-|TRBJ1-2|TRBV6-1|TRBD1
CASSENRGQRYGYTF
TGTGCCAGCAGTGAGAACAGGGGCCAGCGCTATGGCTACACCTTC
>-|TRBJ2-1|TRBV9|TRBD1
CASSVGQGYNEQFF
TGTGCCAGCAGCGTGGGACAGGGTTACAATGAGCAGTTCTTC
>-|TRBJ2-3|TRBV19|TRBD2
CASSIGGGTSGGRTDTQYF
TGTGCCAGTAGTATAGGTGGGGGGACTAGCGGGGGACGCACAGATACGCAGTATTTT
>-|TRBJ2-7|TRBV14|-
CASSPGYTRNLYEQYF
TGTGCCAGCAGCCCAGGATACACAAGGAACCTCTACGAGCAGTACTTC
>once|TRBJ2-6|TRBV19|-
CASSGPPRANVLTF
TGTGCCAGTAGTGGCCCCCCGCGGGCCAACGTCCTGACTTTC
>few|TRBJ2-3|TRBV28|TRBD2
CATATVAGGDTQYF
TGTGCCACAGCAACGGTAGCGGGAGGAGATACGCAGTATTTT
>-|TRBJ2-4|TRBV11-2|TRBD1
CASSLTGIAKNIQYF
TGTGCCAGCAGCTTGACAGGGATAGCCAAAAACATTCAGTACTTC
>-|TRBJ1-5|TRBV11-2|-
CASSQLGNGANQPQHF
TGTGCCAGCAGCCAGCTGGGCAATGGGGCGAATCAGCCCCAGCATTTT
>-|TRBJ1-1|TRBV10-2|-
CASSEGELRRKGAFF
TGCGCCAGCAGTGAGGGGGAGCTGAGGCGGAAGGGAGCTTTCTTT
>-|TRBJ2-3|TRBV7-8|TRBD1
CASSSVRGTADTQYF
TGTGCCAGCAGCTCCGTACGAGGGACAGCAGATACGCAGTATTTT
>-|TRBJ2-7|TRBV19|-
CASSIDRNYEQYF
TGTGCCAGTAGTATAGACAGGAACTACGAGCAGTACTTC
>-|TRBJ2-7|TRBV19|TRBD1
CASSIGDRAYEQYF
TGTGCCAGTAGTATCGGGGACAGGGCTTACGAGCAGTACTTC
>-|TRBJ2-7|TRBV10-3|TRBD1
CAISEGQGSYEQYF
TGTGCCATCAGTGAGGGACAGGGCTCCTACGAGCAGTACTTC
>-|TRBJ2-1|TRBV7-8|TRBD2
CASIAPGGGSYNEQFF
TGTGCCAGCATCGCCCCGGGCGGGGGGTCCTACAATGAGCAGTTCTTC
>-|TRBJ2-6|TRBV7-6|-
CASSLVLGGANVLTF
TGTGCCAGCAGCTTAGTGCTAGGTGGGGCCAACGTCCTGACTTTC
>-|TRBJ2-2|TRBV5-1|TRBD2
CASSLGLALNTGELFF
TGCGCCAGCAGCTTGGGACTAGCTCTGAACACCGGGGAGCTGTTTTTT
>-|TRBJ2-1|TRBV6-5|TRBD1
CASRPGTGAFNEQFF
TGTGCCAGCAGACCCGGGACAGGGGCGTTCAATGAGCAGTTCTTC
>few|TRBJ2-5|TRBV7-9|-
CATTSGGQETQYF
TGTGCCACTACTTCCGGGGGCCAAGAGACCCAGTACTTC
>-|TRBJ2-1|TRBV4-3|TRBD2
CASSQDVALGRNEQFF
TGCGCCAGCAGCCAAGACGTGGCCCTCGGGAGGAATGAGCAGTTCTTC
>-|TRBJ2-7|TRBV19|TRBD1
CASSRQGASYEQYF
TGTGCCAGTAGTCGACAGGGGGCCTCCTACGAGCAGTACTTC